This T cell receptor beta chain was identified in a study of CD8+CD57+ T cells in acquired aplastic anemia. For the study at large: The sorted CD4+ and CD8+ cells yielded an average around 3.4 ug of DNA. Study-wide results and limits: A set of about 28 CD8+ CDR3 sequences was shared between patients and controls, and these sequences appeared highly expressed in patients. Significant differences in CD8+ Simpson's diversity were not observed between patients and controls.

This clonotype has at least ten counts. The target antigen is unknown. According to the study, genomic DNA was the template for TCR beta VDJ and CDR3 profiling. TCRdb fed the reads into MiXCR, producing one record per CDR3 protein. The sample gives around 120,000 distinct CDR3 sequences, about 40% of which show up once; more than 2.5% is in the top ten. V lost 1 base to trimming and J lost 6 bases; unmatched junction nucleotides: 3. Looked up from germline, CDR1 is LNHNV and CDR2 is YYDKDF (reference sequence). The CDR3 sequence is 15 residues long. Sequenced patients had shown CD8+CD57+ cell expansion by flow cytometry. Patients were untreated when blood was sampled.

V is TRBV15 and J is TRBJ2-1; 10 bases fit TRBD1. Sequencing input: sorted CD4+, CD8+, or CD8+CD57+ T cells (not recorded which) from PBMCs. This TCR came from a human donor with aplastic anemia. In DNA form, the CDR3 reads TGTGCCACCAGCAGAGCATGGACAGGGGGCAATGAGCAGTTCTTC. This gives the protein CATSRAWTGGNEQFF. Supplemented by reference TRBV15 and TRBJ2-1, the full variable domain reads DAMVIQNPRYQVTQFGKPVTLSCSQTLNHNVMYWYQQKSSQAPKLLFHYYDKDFNNEADTPDNFQSRRPNTSFCFLDIRSPGLGDTAMYLCATSRAWTGGNEQFFGPGTRLTVL.